By sample fraction, the clone carrying this TCR beta chain is medium-sized. Its antigen is unknown. The data derive from a study of chemoradiotherapy in HPV16-positive cancers. Produced via immunoSEQ multiplex PCR; TCRdb's table is partial and in-frame only. The sample has 10,000 to 11,000 clones; less than 80% are singletons. This CDR3 contains 15 residues. Per germline, CDR1 SGHVS and CDR2 FQNEAQ. V lost 4 bases to trimming and J lost 5 bases, with 17 bases between them. Findings of the study overall: Only two HPV16-positive patients supplied the functional HPV-specificity definition. Better recurrence-free survival went with HPV-responsive T-cell expansion in HPV16-positive patients.

This TCR was recovered from a human donor with HPV-associated anogenital cancer. The rearrangement joins TRBV7-8 to TRBJ1-1; weak D call: TRBD1 (6 bases). Sample acquisition took place from a patient who underwent chemoradiotherapy. The CDR3 DNA sequence: TGTGCCAGCAGCTCCCTGCAGGGAAGGGGGACTGAAGCTTTCTTT. Its translation is CASSSLQGRGTEAFF.